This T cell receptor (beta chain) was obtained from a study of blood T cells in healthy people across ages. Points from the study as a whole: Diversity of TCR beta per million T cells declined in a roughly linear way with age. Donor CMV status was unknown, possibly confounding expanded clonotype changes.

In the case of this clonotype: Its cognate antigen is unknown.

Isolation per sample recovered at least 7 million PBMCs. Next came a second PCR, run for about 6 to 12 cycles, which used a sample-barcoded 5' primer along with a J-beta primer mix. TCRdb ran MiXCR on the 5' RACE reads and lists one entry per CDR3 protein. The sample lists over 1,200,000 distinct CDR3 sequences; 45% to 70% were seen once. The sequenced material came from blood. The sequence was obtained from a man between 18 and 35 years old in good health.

The CDR3 coding sequence is TGCGCCAGCAGCCATGACTATTCCTCCTACGAGCAGTACTTC. It translates to CASSHDYSSYEQYF. The chain joins TRBV4-3 to TRBJ2-7; TRBD2 is a possible D gene (5 bases). V was shortened by 3 bases and J by 0 bases, with 9 bases between the two germline ends. CDR1 and CDR2 (germline): LGHNA, YSLEER. The CDR3 contains 14 residues.